Listed below are T cell receptor beta chains from one sample, sequenced in a study of cytomegalovirus exposure and HLA in healthy donors. TCRdb's table, derived via immunoSEQ multiplex PCR, lists solely in-frame clones and lacks some. Of about 200,000 clones in the sample, 65% to 90% were seen once. Material: PBMCs. All receptors derive from a girl aged 10 to 17 in good health and CMV-seronegative. Both conserved end residues are part of each CDR3. D genes are given only for firm matches. Size values are once, few and many counts, or a class for expanded clones, and some rows have none.

v_gene	j_gene	d_gene	abundance	CDR3nt	CDR3aa
TRBV28	TRBJ1-6	TRBD1	few	TGTGCCAGCAGCCCCGACAGGGTGGCTTTACTCCTCCACTTT	CASSPDRVALLLHF
TRBV6-1	TRBJ1-1	NA	NA	TGTGCCAGCAGGGGAGGGGGCACTGAAGCTTTCTTT	CASRGGGTEAFF
TRBV10-2	TRBJ1-1	TRBD1	NA	TGCGCCAGCAGTGAGTCGTTGGGACAGGGCAAGAACACTGAAGCTTTCTTT	CASSESLGQGKNTEAFF
TRBV5-1	TRBJ2-7	NA	NA	TGCGCCAGCAGCTCGGACAGACTGACCTCCTACGAGCAGTACTTC	CASSSDRLTSYEQYF
TRBV28	TRBJ2-3	TRBD2	NA	TGTGCCAGCAGTTTATCCGCCGCGGGAGGTCGCGATACGCAGTATTTT	CASSLSAAGGRDTQYF
TRBV19	TRBJ1-1	TRBD1	NA	TGTGCCAGTAGTATGCAGGGGGGAGTGAACACTGAAGCTTTCTTT	CASSMQGGVNTEAFF
TRBV11-2	TRBJ1-2	NA	NA	TGTGCCAGCAGCTTACCCGGAGCCCCCTGGGGCGGCTACACCTTC	CASSLPGAPWGGYTF
TRBV6-1	TRBJ1-3	NA	once	TGTGCCAGCAGTGAAGCGCGGGTTTCCCCGCGAAACACCATATATTTT	CASSEARVSPRNTIYF
TRBV9	TRBJ2-1	TRBD1	once	TGTGCCAGCAGCGCCATCCCCCACGGACAGGGCCTATACAATGAGCAGTTCTTC	CASSAIPHGQGLYNEQFF
TRBV5-5	TRBJ2-5	NA	NA	TGTGCCAGCAGCTTGTCTAGAGGGGGGGGAGAGACCCAGTACTTC	CASSLSRGGGETQYF
TRBV18	TRBJ1-5	TRBD1	NA	TGTGCCAGCTCAGAGACAGGGGGCCAGCCCCAGCATTTT	CASSETGGQPQHF
TRBV11-2	TRBJ2-5	NA	NA	TGTGCCACCAGGGGGGGGCCTCTTCAAGAGACCCAGTACTTC	CATRGGPLQETQYF
TRBV5-4	TRBJ2-7	TRBD2	few	TGTGCCAGCAGCCCGGGAGGTTCTGGGGAGCAGTACTTC	CASSPGGSGEQYF
TRBV4-3	TRBJ1-6	NA	few	TGCGCCAGCAGCCAAGACACCGGTCGCGGTTCACCCCTCCACTTT	CASSQDTGRGSPLHF
TRBV15	TRBJ2-1	NA	NA	TGTGCCACCAGCAGAGACGGAGGCGGGGCCTTTACGGGGGAGCAGTTCTTC	CATSRDGGGAFTGEQFF
TRBV19	TRBJ1-1	NA	NA	TGTGCCAGTAGTATGGCTCGTGCTGAAGCTTTCTTT	CASSMARAEAFF
TRBV4-3	TRBJ2-3	NA	NA	TGCGCCAGCAGCTTTAGATTCACAGATACGCAGTATTTT	CASSFRFTDTQYF
TRBV27	TRBJ2-1	TRBD2	NA	TGTGCCAGCAGTCTACTAGCGGATTACAATGAGCAGTTCTTC	CASSLLADYNEQFF
TRBV5-6	TRBJ2-1	TRBD2	NA	TGTGCCAGCAGCTTTAGCGGGGGGAGCTCCTACAATGAGCAGTTCTTC	CASSFSGGSSYNEQFF
TRBV7-6	TRBJ1-2	NA	NA	TGTGCCAGCAGCTTAGACGGACCCCGGGGGTATGGCTACACCTTC	CASSLDGPRGYGYTF
TRBV6-6	TRBJ2-2	TRBD1	NA	TGTGCCAGCAGTTACCTGACAGGGGGTGACACCGGGGAGCTGTTTTTT	CASSYLTGGDTGELFF
TRBV7-9	TRBJ2-1	TRBD2	NA	TGTGCCAGCAGCTCTTCCGGGACTAGCGGGAGCAGCTCCTACAATGAGCAGTTCTTC	CASSSSGTSGSSSYNEQFF
TRBV2	TRBJ1-6	NA	NA	TGTGCCAGCAGAGGGGCACTTTGGAATTCACCCCTCCACTTT	CASRGALWNSPLHF
TRBV6-6	TRBJ1-2	TRBD1	NA	TGTGCCAGCAGTTACTTGCAAGGGGGCACCTCCGGCTACACCTTC	CASSYLQGGTSGYTF
TRBV11-2	TRBJ2-2	TRBD1	NA	TGTGCCAGCAGCTCACAGGGGGCGATTTCCGGGGAGCTGTTTTTT	CASSSQGAISGELFF
TRBV25-1	TRBJ2-7	NA	NA	TGTGCCAGCAGTGCGTCCGGTAACGTCTACGAGCAGTACTTC	CASSASGNVYEQYF
TRBV5-1	TRBJ2-5	TRBD1	few	TGCGCCAGCAGCTTGATAGGGGGCGTACAAGAGACCCAGTACTTC	CASSLIGGVQETQYF
TRBV28	TRBJ2-7	TRBD1	NA	TGTGCCAGCACCTTGGGACAGGGGGCAGGCTACGAGCAGCACTTC	CASTLGQGAGYEQHF
TRBV11-2	TRBJ1-1	NA	NA	TGTGCCAGCAGCCCCGGAAGGGGGGGGAACACTGAAGCTTTCTTT	CASSPGRGGNTEAFF
TRBV6-6	TRBJ2-1	TRBD2	NA	TGTGCCAGCAGTTACTCTGCGGCGGGAGACTACAATGAGCAGTTCTTC	CASSYSAAGDYNEQFF
TRBV5-4	TRBJ1-2	NA	NA	TGTGCCAGCAGCTTTGACAATGGCTACACCTTC	CASSFDNGYTF
TRBV11-3	TRBJ2-7	TRBD1	once	TGTGCCAGCAGCAGGGACAGCTCCTACGAGCAGTACTTC	CASSRDSSYEQYF
TRBV4-1	TRBJ2-7	NA	NA	TGCGCCAGCAGCCGGCAGGATACATGGGCCCACGAGCAGTACTTC	CASSRQDTWAHEQYF
TRBV28	TRBJ1-5	TRBD1	NA	TGTGCCAGCAGTCGGGACAGGGGACAACCGCCCCAGCATTTT	CASSRDRGQPPQHF
TRBV7-2	TRBJ1-2	TRBD1	NA	TGTGCCAGCAGCGCGGACAGGACTAACTATGGCTACACCTTC	CASSADRTNYGYTF
TRBV25-1	TRBJ2-7	NA	NA	TGTGCCAGCAGTGAATATGGCAGGGGTTACGAGCAGTACTTC	CASSEYGRGYEQYF
TRBV28	TRBJ1-3	TRBD1	once	TGTGCCAGCAGCTACAACCCGACAGGGGGGGGTGGAGGAAACACCATATATTTT	CASSYNPTGGGGGNTIYF
TRBV6-5	TRBJ1-1	NA	NA	TGTGCCAGCAGTTTACGGGGGGGTGAAGCTTTCTTT	CASSLRGGEAFF
TRBV30	TRBJ1-1	NA	few	TGTGCCTGGCTACAGGGAAGAGCTTTCTTT	CAWLQGRAFF
TRBV7-6	TRBJ1-2	NA	NA	TGTGCCAGCAGCTTAGAGCAGGGGCATGGCTACACCTTC	CASSLEQGHGYTF
TRBV10-3	TRBJ2-7	TRBD1	NA	TGTGCCATCAGTGGGGACAGCACCTACGAGCAGTACTTC	CAISGDSTYEQYF
TRBV7-2	TRBJ1-1	TRBD1	once	TGTGCCAGCAACCTAGGGGGACAGACCAGGGCTTTCTTT	CASNLGGQTRAFF
TRBV5-1	TRBJ2-3	TRBD2	NA	TGCGCCAGCAGCTTGCTTCCTAGCGGGGGCACAGATACGCAGTATTTT	CASSLLPSGGTDTQYF